Presented here are 14 T cell receptor beta chains from one specimen sequenced in a study of sequential checkpoint blockade in melanoma. Treatment indicated: randomized to nivolumab then ipilimumab (arm A) or the reverse (arm B). TCRdb's table, derived via immunoSEQ multiplex PCR, lists solely in-frame clones and lacks some. Of 10,000 to 15,000 clones listed, approximately 60% were seen once; the top ten hold about a quarter. The specimen was CD8+ T cells sorted from blood (inferred from file names), collected from a patient given nivolumab and ipilimumab in sequence. The receptors shown here come from a human donor with melanoma.

V is TRBV4-3 and J is TRBJ2-7; D call uncertain. CDR3 length: 15 amino acids. The germline V gene encodes CDR1 LGHNA and CDR2 YSLEER. With 3 bases removed from V and 0 bases from J, the gap between germline ends came to 12 bases. The CDR3 DNA reads as TGCGCCAGCAGCCAGTCCAGGTTAAGCTCCTACGAGCAGTACTTC. As protein: CASSQSRLSSYEQYF.

The chain employs TRBV6-1 and TRBJ2-2; D may be TRBD2 (5 bases). Germline CDR1 reads MNHNS; CDR2 reads SASEGT. The CDR3 covers 14 residues. Trimming removed 3 bases at V and 1 base at J, with 6 bases between. CDR3: CASSERENTGELFF. CDR3 nucleotides: TGTGCCAGCAGTGAGAGGGAGAACACCGGGGAGCTGTTTTTT.

This clone was seen only a few times. In DNA, the CDR3 is TGTGCCAGCAGCTTTTACACAAACCCCTCTGGAAACACCATATATTTT. Translating gives CASSFYTNPSGNTIYF. The V gene is TRBV11-3, the J gene TRBJ1-3; no clear D. V was pared by 3 bases and J by 0 bases, with 12 bases between. The CDR3 covers 16 residues. Germline V gene data show CDR1 as SGHNT and CDR2 as YENEEA.

This chain links TRBV5-1 with TRBJ2-7, with D possibly TRBD2 on 6 matching bases. The germline V gene encodes CDR1 SGHRS and CDR2 YFSETQ. CDR3 size: 16 residues. The germline V and J ends were trimmed by 1 base and 6 bases, with 20 bases remaining between them. The CDR3 here is CASSLFRGERAGEQYF. The CDR3 DNA reads as TGCGCCAGCAGCTTGTTCCGCGGGGAACGGGCGGGCGAGCAGTACTTC.

The chain combines TRBV5-5 with TRBJ2-1, with D tentatively TRBD2 (5 bases). Trimming left V 0 bases short and J 0 bases short, with 13 bases between. From germline, CDR1 is SGHKS and CDR2 YYEKEE (reference sequence). This CDR3 is built from 17 residues. CDR3 protein: CASSLVVAPSSYNEQFF. The CDR3 DNA reads TGTGCCAGCAGCTTGGTGGTAGCGCCGAGCTCCTACAATGAGCAGTTCTTC. Supplemented by reference TRBV5-5 and TRBJ2-1, the full variable domain reads DAGVTQSPTHLIKTRGQQVTLRCSPISGHKSVSWYQQVLGQGPQFIFQYYEKEERGRGNFPDRFSARQFPNYSSELNVNALLLGDSALYLCASSLVVAPSSYNEQFFGPGTRLTVL.

The rearrangement joins TRBV6-6 to TRBJ1-5; 9 bases are a match to TRBD1. There are 16 residues in the CDR3. CDR1 is MNHNY and CDR2 is SVGAGI in the germline V gene (reference sequence). V was clipped by 2 bases and J by 5 bases; unmatched bases: 7. CDR3 bases: TGTGCCAGCAGTTACACCCGGACAGGGGAAGATCAGCCCCAGCATTTT. Protein sequence: CASSYTRTGEDQPQHF.

The rearrangement joins TRBV5-1 to TRBJ1-1, with D possibly being TRBD1 (5 bases). V was clipped by 1 base and J by 5 bases, with 12 bases between them. Germline V gives CDR1 SGHRS, CDR2 YFSETQ. The CDR3 is made up of 14 amino acids. CDR3 sequence (DNA): TGCGCCAGCAGCTTGCAAGTGCGGGGGACTGAAGCTTTCTTT. The encoded protein is CASSLQVRGTEAFF. Full variable domain (remainder filled in from reference TRBV5-1 and TRBJ1-1): KAGVTQTPRYLIKTRGQQVTLSCSPISGHRSVSWYQQTPGQGLQFLFEYFSETQRNKGNFPGRFSGRQFSNSRSEMNVSTLELGDSALYLCASSLQVRGTEAFFGQGTRLTVV.

The chain links TRBV7-9 to TRBJ2-4, with unresolved D. The CDR3 runs 12 residues. Between the trimmed V and J ends, which lost 5 bases and 7 bases, there was a span of 9 bases. Germline lookup yields CDR1 SEHNR and CDR2 FQNEAQ (reference sequence). CDR3: CASSPPRNIQYF. The CDR3, as DNA: TGTGCCAGCAGCCCACCCAGGAACATTCAGTACTTC.

CDR3 sequence (DNA): TGTGCCAGCAGTGAGGTAACAGGGTGGAATTCACCCCTCCACTTT. Translating it yields CASSEVTGWNSPLHF. The rearrangement uses TRBV2 and TRBJ1-6; perhaps TRBD1 as D (6 bases). The germline V and J ends were trimmed by 3 bases and 7 bases, with 13 bases remaining between them. The germline gives CDR1 SNHLY, CDR2 FYNNEI. The CDR3 loop spans 15 amino acids.

This clone was detected a few times. The chain uses TRBV19 and TRBJ1-5; the D is unclear. The CDR3 consists of 17 residues. Germline V lookup: CDR1 LNHDA, CDR2 SQIVND (reference sequence). V was cut by 2 bases and J by 1 base, with 15 bases left in between. CDR3: CASSILSGRRSNQPQHF. CDR3 DNA sequence: TGTGCCAGTAGTATATTGAGCGGTAGACGGAGCAATCAGCCCCAGCATTTT. Complete variable domain (other parts from reference TRBV19 and TRBJ1-5): DGGITQSPKYLFRKEGQNVTLSCEQNLNHDAMYWYRQDPGQGLRLIYYSQIVNDFQKGDIAEGYSVSREKKESFPLTVTSAQKNPTAFYLCASSILSGRRSNQPQHFGDGTRLSIL.

The genes are TRBV9 and TRBJ1-3, with D perhaps TRBD1 (5 bases). Trimming cost V 4 bases and J 2 bases, with 16 bases left between them. The germline gives CDR1 SGDLS, CDR2 YYNGEE. This CDR3 spans 16 amino acids. Written as DNA, the CDR3 is TGTGCCAGCAGCTCTCAGGGTGTTCTTACTGGAAACACCATATATTTT. It yields the protein CASSSQGVLTGNTIYF.

The V call is TRBV27, the J call TRBJ2-5; the D is unclear. The end of the DNA fits TRBJ2-7 better, so the J call may be wrong. Germline V gene data show CDR1 as MNHEY and CDR2 as SMNVEV (reference sequence). The CDR3 runs to 13 residues. The CDR3 DNA reads TGTGCCAGCAGTTTAGGGTTGGGCTACGAGCAGTACTTC. Translation gives CASSLGLGYEQYF.

The chain carries TRBV5-7 and TRBJ2-7; 7 bases are a match to TRBD1. TRBV5-7 is known as an ORF, though its function is uncertain. The V gene end was trimmed by 2 bases and the J gene end by 6 bases; junction bases not matched to a gene: 11. CDR3 size: 15 residues. This CDR3 reads CASSLRDRVLVEQYF. In DNA, the CDR3 is TGTGCCAGCAGCTTACGGGACAGAGTACTAGTCGAGCAGTACTTC.

The V call is TRBV9, the J call TRBJ1-6; D gene unclear. The CDR3 totals 15 residues. Trimming cost V 1 base and J 0 bases, with 5 bases left between them. Germline V gene lookup returns CDR1 SGDLS and CDR2 YYNGEE. This CDR3 is CASSVRSSYNSPLHF. Here the CDR3 DNA reads TGTGCCAGCAGCGTAAGGAGCTCCTATAATTCACCCCTCCACTTT.